This T cell receptor beta chain originates from a study of post-analysis software for immune sequencing data. Whole-study findings and limits: In patients, four to six TRBV segments were more frequent than in controls, with TRBV5-6, TRBV5-1 and TRBV20-1 among them.

Germline CDR1 SEHNR, CDR2 FQNEAQ (reference sequence). CDR3 length: 15 residues. Trimming took 1 base from V and 8 from J; bases not matched to a gene: 6. Turning to this clonotype: The target antigen is unknown.

The TCR beta cDNA libraries carried unique molecular identifiers. TCRdb independently ran MiXCR on the PCR reads; one entry per CDR3 protein. This table has 740,000 or so distinct CDR3 sequences, under 70% appearing once. The chain combines TRBV7-9 with TRBJ2-1, with TRBD2 identical over 9 bases. Sequenced material: blood. The TCR comes from a girl between 5 and 17 years old with multiple sclerosis. CDR3 sequence (DNA): TGTGCCAGCAGCTTAGAGTCTAGCGGGACTCATGAGCAGTTCTTC. The encoded protein is CASSLESSGTHEQFF.